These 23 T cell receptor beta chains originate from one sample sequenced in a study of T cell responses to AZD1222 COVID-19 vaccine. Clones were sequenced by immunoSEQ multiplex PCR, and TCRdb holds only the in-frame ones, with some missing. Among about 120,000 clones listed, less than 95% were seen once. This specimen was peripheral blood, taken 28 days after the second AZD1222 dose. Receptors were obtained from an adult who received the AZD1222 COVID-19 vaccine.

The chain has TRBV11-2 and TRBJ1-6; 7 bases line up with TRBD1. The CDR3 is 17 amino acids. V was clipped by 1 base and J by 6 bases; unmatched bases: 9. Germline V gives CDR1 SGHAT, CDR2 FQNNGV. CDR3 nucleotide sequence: TGTGCCAGCAGCTTAGTTTTGGCAGGGGGGGGTAATTCACCCCTCCACTTT. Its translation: CASSLVLAGGGNSPLHF.

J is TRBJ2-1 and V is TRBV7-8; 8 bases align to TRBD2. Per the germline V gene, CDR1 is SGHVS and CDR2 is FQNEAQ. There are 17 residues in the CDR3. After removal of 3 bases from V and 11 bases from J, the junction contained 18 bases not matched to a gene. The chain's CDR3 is CASSFEAGTSGKRKQFF. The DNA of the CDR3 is TGTGCCAGCAGCTTCGAAGCCGGAACTAGCGGAAAACGAAAGCAGTTCTTC.

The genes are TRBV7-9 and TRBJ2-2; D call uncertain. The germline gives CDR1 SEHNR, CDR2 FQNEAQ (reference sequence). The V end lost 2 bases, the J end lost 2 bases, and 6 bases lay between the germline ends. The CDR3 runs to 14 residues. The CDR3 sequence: CASSLMPNTGELFF. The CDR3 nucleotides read TGTGCCAGCAGCTTAATGCCTAACACCGGGGAGCTGTTTTTT.

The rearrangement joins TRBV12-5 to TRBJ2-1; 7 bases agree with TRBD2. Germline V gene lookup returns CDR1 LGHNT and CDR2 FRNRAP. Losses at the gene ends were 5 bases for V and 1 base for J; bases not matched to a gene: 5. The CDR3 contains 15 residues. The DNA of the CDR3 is TGTGCTAGTGGTGGCGGGAGTGCATCCTACAATGAGCAGTTCTTC. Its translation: CASGGGSASYNEQFF.

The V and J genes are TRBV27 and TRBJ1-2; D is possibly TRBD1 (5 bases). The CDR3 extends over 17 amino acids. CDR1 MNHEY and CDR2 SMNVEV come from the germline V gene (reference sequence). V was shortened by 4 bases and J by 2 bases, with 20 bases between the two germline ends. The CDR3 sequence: CASSSLQGGWRNYGYTF. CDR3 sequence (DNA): TGTGCCAGCAGTTCACTCCAGGGTGGATGGAGAAACTATGGCTACACCTTC.

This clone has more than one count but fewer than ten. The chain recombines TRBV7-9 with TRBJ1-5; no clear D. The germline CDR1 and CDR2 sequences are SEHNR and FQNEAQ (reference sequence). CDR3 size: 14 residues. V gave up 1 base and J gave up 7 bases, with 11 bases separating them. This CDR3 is CASSLGGFRQPQHF. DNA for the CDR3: TGTGCCAGCAGCTTAGGGGGATTCCGGCAGCCCCAGCATTTT. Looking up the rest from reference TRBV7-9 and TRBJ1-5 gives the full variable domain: DTGVSQNPRHKITKRGQNVTFRCDPISEHNRLYWYRQTLGQGPEFLTYFQNEAQLEKSRLLSDRFSAERPKGSFSTLEIQRTEQGDSAMYLCASSLGGFRQPQHFGDGTRLSIL.

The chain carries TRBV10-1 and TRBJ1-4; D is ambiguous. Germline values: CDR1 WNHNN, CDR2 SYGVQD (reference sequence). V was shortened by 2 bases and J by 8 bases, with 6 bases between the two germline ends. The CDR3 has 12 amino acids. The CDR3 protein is CASSEGGEKLFF. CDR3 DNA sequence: TGCGCCAGCAGTGAGGGCGGCGAAAAACTGTTTTTT.

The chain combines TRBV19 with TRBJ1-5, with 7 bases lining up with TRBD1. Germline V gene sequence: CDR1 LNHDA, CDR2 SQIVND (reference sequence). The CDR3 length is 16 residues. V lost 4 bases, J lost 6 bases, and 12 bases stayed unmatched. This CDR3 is CASSSLGQGGGQPQHF. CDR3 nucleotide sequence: TGTGCCAGTAGTAGCCTGGGGCAGGGGGGTGGTCAGCCCCAGCATTTT. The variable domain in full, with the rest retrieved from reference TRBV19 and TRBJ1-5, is DGGITQSPKYLFRKEGQNVTLSCEQNLNHDAMYWYRQDPGQGLRLIYYSQIVNDFQKGDIAEGYSVSREKKESFPLTVTSAQKNPTAFYLCASSSLGQGGGQPQHFGDGTRLSIL.

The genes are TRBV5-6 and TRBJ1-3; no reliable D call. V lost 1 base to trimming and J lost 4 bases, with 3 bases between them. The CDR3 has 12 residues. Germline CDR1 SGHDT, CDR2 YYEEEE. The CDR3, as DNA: TGTGCCAGCAGCTTGATGGGAAACACCATATATTTT. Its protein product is CASSLMGNTIYF.

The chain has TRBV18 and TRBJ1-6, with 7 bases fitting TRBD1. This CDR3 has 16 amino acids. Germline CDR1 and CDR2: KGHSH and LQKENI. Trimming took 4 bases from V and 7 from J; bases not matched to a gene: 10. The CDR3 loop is CASSLTPGTVNSPLHF. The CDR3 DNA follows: TGTGCCAGCTCACTCACGCCCGGGACAGTGAATTCACCCCTCCACTTT.

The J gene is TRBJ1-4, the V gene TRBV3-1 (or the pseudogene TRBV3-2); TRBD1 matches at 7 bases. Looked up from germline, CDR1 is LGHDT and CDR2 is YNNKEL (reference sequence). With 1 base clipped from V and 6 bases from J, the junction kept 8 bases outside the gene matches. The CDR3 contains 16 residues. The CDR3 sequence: CASSQGRDSNYEKLFF. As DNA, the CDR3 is TGTGCCAGCAGCCAAGGGAGGGACAGCAACTATGAAAAACTGTTTTTT.

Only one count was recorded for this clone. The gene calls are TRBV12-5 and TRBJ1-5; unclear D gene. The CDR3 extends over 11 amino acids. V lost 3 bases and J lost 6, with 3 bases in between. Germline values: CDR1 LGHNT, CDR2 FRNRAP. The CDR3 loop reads CASGLGQPQHF. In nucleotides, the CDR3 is TGTGCTAGTGGTTTAGGTCAGCCCCAGCATTTT.

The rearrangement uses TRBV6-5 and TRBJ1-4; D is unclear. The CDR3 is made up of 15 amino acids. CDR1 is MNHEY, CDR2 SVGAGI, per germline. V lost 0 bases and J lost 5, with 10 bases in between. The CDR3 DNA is TGTGCCAGCAGTTACTCTGAAGTGGGGAATGAAAAACTGTTTTTT. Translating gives CASSYSEVGNEKLFF.

CDR3 residues: CASGLVLGSKNTGELFF. The CDR3 nucleotides read TGTGCTAGTGGTTTGGTATTGGGGTCGAAGAACACCGGGGAGCTGTTTTTT. This sequence joins TRBV12-5 and TRBJ2-2; unclear D gene. Germline CDR1 LGHNT, CDR2 FRNRAP. V was pared by 0 bases and J by 1 base, with 12 bases between. The CDR3 contains 17 residues.

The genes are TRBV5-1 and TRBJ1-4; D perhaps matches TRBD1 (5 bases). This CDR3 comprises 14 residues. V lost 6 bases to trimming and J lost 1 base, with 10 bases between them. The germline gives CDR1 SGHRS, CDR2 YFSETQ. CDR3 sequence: CASMKGRTNEKLFF. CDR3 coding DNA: TGCGCCAGCATGAAGGGGAGAACTAATGAAAAACTGTTTTTT.

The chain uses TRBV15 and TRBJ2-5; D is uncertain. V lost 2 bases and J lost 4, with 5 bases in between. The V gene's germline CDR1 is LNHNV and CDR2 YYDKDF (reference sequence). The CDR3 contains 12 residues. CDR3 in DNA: TGTGCCACCAGCAGATACGGAGAGACCCAGTACTTC. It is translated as CATSRYGETQYF.

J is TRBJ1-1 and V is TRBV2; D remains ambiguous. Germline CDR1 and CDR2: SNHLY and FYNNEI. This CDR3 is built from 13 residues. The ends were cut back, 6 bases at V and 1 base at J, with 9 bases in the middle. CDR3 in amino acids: CASRDVRNTEAFF. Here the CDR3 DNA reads TGTGCCAGCAGAGACGTCCGGAACACTGAAGCTTTCTTT.

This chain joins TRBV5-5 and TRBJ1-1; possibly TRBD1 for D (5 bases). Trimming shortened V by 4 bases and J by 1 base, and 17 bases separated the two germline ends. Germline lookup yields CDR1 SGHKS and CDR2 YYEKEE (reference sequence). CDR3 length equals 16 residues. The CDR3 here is CASSRRELFENTEAFF. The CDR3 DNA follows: TGTGCCAGCAGCCGCAGGGAACTTTTTGAGAACACTGAAGCTTTCTTT. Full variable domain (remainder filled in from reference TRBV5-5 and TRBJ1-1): DAGVTQSPTHLIKTRGQQVTLRCSPISGHKSVSWYQQVLGQGPQFIFQYYEKEERGRGNFPDRFSARQFPNYSSELNVNALLLGDSALYLCASSRRELFENTEAFFGQGTRLTVV.

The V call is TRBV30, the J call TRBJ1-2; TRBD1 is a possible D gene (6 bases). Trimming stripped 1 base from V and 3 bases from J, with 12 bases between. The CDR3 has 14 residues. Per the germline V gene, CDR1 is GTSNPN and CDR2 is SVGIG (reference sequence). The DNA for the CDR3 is TGTGCCTGGAGTGACCGACAGGCTCACTATGGCTACACCTTC. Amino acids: CAWSDRQAHYGYTF.

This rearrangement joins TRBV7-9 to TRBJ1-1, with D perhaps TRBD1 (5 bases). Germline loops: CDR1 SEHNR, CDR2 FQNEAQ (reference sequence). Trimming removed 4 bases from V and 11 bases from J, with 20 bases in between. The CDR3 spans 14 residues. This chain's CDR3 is CASSSGPTDGQAFF. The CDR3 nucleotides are TGTGCCAGCAGCTCGGGACCTACCGACGGTCAGGCTTTCTTT.

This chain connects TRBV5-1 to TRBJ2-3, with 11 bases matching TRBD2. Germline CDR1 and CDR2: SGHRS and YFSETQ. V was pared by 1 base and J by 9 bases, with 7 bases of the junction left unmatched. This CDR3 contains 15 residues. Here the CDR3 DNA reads TGCGCCAGCAGCTTGTTAGCGGGAGGGCCGGACACGCAGTATTTT. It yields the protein CASSLLAGGPDTQYF.

Here the CDR3 reads CASSATSGIPGELFF. The CDR3 nucleotides read TGCGCCAGCAGCGCGACTAGCGGGATCCCCGGGGAGCTGTTTTTT. The chain has TRBV4-1 and TRBJ2-2, with 11 bases matching TRBD2. V shed 5 bases and J 6 bases; nucleotides not matched to a gene: 5. This CDR3 has 15 amino acids. CDR1 and CDR2 (germline): MGHRA, YSYEKL.

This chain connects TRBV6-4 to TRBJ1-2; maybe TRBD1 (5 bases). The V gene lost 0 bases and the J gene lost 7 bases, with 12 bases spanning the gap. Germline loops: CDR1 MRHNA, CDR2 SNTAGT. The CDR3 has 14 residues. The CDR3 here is CASSDSWQGGGYTF. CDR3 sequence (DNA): TGTGCCAGCAGTGACTCGTGGCAGGGTGGTGGCTACACCTTC.